This is a list of T cell receptor beta chains from one sample in a study of OX40 agonist ivuxolimab in advanced cancers. Using immunoSEQ multiplex PCR, the repertoire was profiled, and TCRdb retains in-frame clones only, with some absent. Found here are approximately 76,000 clones, 85% of them singletons; the top ten hold approximately 0.61%. Sequences were derived from CD4+ or CD8+ T cells sorted from blood, sampled in a trial of the OX40 agonist ivuxolimab. These receptor sequences come from an adult with an advanced solid tumor such as melanoma, head and neck, liver or kidney cancer. The CDR3 runs from the conserved cysteine through the conserved F or W. The D gene is left open where the match is weak. Size tells how often a clone was seen (once, few, many) or the class of an expanded clone, and some rows leave it out.

clone_size | d_call | j_call | v_call | cdr3_aa
few | - | TRBJ1-1 | TRBV27 | CASSFRRQGGTEAFF
- | TRBD1 | TRBJ1-1 | TRBV11-2 | CASARQGGDTEAFF
- | - | TRBJ1-2 | TRBV27 | CASSPRGGGAYGYTF
- | TRBD1 | TRBJ2-5 | TRBV7-3 | CASSLTTGETQYF
- | TRBD2 | TRBJ2-7 | TRBV12-5 | CASGLAPLGGGGNEQYF
- | - | TRBJ2-1 | TRBV5-1 | CASSTGTGGPYNEQFF
- | - | TRBJ1-1 | TRBV6-6 | CASRPSNTEAFF
- | TRBD1 | TRBJ2-7 | TRBV6-5 | CASRKGQNSYEQYF
- | - | TRBJ1-5 | TRBV7-2 | CASSFTGTGMEPQHF
- | - | TRBJ1-6 | TRBV6-1 | CASSESPTSSYNSPLHF
- | TRBD1 | TRBJ2-6 | TRBV2 | CASSEGRGRVGANVLTF
once | - | TRBJ1-3 | TRBV27 | CASSRQFNPGNTIYF
- | TRBD1 | TRBJ2-5 | TRBV11-2 | CASSFLKGASGGGTQYF
- | TRBD1 | TRBJ1-1 | TRBV19 | CASSLRQGSDRNTEAFF
- | - | TRBJ1-3 | TRBV9 | CASSLSFAAVSGNTIYF
- | TRBD2 | TRBJ2-1 | TRBV10-2 | CASSSPTSGSYNEQFF
- | TRBD1 | TRBJ1-1 | TRBV19 | CASSNGDREAFF
- | - | TRBJ1-6 | TRBV4-1 | CASSQGPLNSPLHF
- | TRBD1 | TRBJ1-2 | TRBV25-1 | CASSALRTGFYGYTF
- | - | TRBJ2-6 | TRBV5-5 | CASSLYGANVLTF
- | - | TRBJ2-3 | TRBV18 | CASSPPGPLSTDTQYF
- | TRBD2 | TRBJ2-3 | TRBV19 | CASNKRGSTDTQYF
- | TRBD1 | TRBJ1-6 | TRBV9 | CASSLTGESSPLHF
- | - | - | TRBV30 | CAWSVPDIRNQETQYF
- | TRBD1 | TRBJ2-2 | TRBV18 | CASSTNPGQRTGELFF
few | - | TRBJ1-5 | TRBV7-8 | CASSLPGFQPQHF
once | - | TRBJ1-5 | TRBV9 | CASSETGEVSQPQHF
- | - | TRBJ2-1 | TRBV9 | CASNSPGTHMDEQFF
- | TRBD1 | TRBJ2-6 | TRBV6-4 | CASSDTRQGAEGANVLTF
- | - | TRBJ2-3 | TRBV5-1 | CASSPRRGDTQYF
- | - | TRBJ1-2 | TRBV18 | CASSPPGPDGYTF
once | - | TRBJ1-6 | TRBV7-2 | CASSSGTGFRALHF
- | TRBD1 | TRBJ2-5 | TRBV9 | CASSVGDRQETQYF
- | TRBD1 | TRBJ2-6 | TRBV18 | CASSPPGGQGVSGANVLTF
- | TRBD2 | TRBJ2-5 | TRBV18 | CASTRLAGVQETQYF
once | TRBD1 | TRBJ2-7 | TRBV6-1 | CASQTGQGAYEQYF
- | TRBD2 | TRBJ2-3 | TRBV5-1 | CASSLGSGGAHRGTDTQYF
- | - | TRBJ1-3 | TRBV7-2 | CASSRDSGNTIYF
few | TRBD1 | TRBJ2-4 | TRBV5-6 | CASSLDRDRLAKNIQYF
- | - | TRBJ1-4 | TRBV7-9 | CASSLGQANEKLFF
- | - | TRBJ1-1 | TRBV7-7 | CASSLREDTEAFF
- | - | TRBJ1-2 | TRBV10-3 | CAIRNPGTEYGYTF
- | TRBD1 | TRBJ2-2 | TRBV10-3 | CAISRDRRNTGELFF
- | TRBD1 | TRBJ2-3 | TRBV7-3 | CASSSTTGLSTDTQYF
- | - | TRBJ2-7 | TRBV5-1 | CASSSRDRLPPYEQYF
- | TRBD1 | TRBJ2-1 | TRBV5-1 | CASSPGTGGYNEQFF
- | TRBD1 | TRBJ1-1 | TRBV5-4 | CASSPGTGGRNTEAFF
- | - | - | TRBV7-9 | CAGTRVSDYEQYF
- | TRBD1 | TRBJ1-4 | TRBV27 | CASSQTGGEEKLFF
few | - | TRBJ1-4 | TRBV4-3 | CASSQHKGQSNEKLFF
once | - | TRBJ2-2 | TRBV29-1 | CSAGQGGPGELFF
- | - | TRBJ1-5 | TRBV27 | CASSLTAGDSNQPQHF
- | TRBD2 | TRBJ2-3 | TRBV30 | CAWSGTSGGAIAQYF
- | - | TRBJ2-5 | TRBV11-1 | CASSLALDPVQETQYF
- | TRBD2 | TRBJ2-5 | TRBV5-4 | CASSSALAGGLETQYF
- | - | TRBJ2-1 | TRBV10-3 | CAISAAEGYEQFF
- | - | TRBJ2-1 | TRBV5-1 | CASSLTGTDNEQFF
- | TRBD1 | TRBJ1-4 | TRBV6-6 | CASSYQGQGYEKLFF
- | - | TRBJ2-5 | TRBV2 | CASRLSGEATQYF